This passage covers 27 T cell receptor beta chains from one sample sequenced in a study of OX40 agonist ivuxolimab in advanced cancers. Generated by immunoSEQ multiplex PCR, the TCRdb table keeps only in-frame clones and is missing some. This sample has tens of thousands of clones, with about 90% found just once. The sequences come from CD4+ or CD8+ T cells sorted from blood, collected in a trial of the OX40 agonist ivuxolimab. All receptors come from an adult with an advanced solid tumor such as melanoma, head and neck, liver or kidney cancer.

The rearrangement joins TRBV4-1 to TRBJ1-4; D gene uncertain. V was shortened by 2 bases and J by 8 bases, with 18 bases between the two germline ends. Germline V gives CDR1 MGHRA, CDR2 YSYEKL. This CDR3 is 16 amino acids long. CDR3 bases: TGCGCCAGCAGCCAACCCCTTCTACCCGGGCAGGAAAAACTGTTTTTT. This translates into CASSQPLLPGQEKLFF.

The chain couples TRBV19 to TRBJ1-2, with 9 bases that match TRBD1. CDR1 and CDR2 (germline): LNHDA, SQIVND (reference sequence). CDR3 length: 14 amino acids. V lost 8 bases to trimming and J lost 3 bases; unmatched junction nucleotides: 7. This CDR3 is CASATGGSDYGYTF. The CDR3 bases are TGTGCCAGTGCCACAGGGGGCAGTGACTATGGCTACACCTTC. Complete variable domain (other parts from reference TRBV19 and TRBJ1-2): DGGITQSPKYLFRKEGQNVTLSCEQNLNHDAMYWYRQDPGQGLRLIYYSQIVNDFQKGDIAEGYSVSREKKESFPLTVTSAQKNPTAFYLCASATGGSDYGYTFGSGTRLTVV.

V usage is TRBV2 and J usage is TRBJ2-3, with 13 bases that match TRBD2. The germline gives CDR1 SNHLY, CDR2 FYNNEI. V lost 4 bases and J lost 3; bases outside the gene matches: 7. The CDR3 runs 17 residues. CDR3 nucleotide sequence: TGTGCCAGCAGTGCAACCCGACTAGCGGGGGGTACAGATACGCAGTATTTT. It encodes CASSATRLAGGTDTQYF.

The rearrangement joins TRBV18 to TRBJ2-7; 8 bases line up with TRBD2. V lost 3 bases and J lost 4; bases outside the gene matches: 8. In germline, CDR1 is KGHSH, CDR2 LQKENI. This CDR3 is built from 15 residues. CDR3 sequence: CASSPPGAGGYEQYF. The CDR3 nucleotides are TGTGCCAGCTCACCCCCTGGGGCGGGGGGTTACGAGCAGTACTTC.

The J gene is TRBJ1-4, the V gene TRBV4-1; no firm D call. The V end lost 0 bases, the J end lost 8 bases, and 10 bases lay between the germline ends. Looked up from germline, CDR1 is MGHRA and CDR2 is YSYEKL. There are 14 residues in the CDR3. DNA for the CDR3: TGCGCCAGCAGCCAAGAGTACAGCCGGGAAAAACTGTTTTTT. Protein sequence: CASSQEYSREKLFF.

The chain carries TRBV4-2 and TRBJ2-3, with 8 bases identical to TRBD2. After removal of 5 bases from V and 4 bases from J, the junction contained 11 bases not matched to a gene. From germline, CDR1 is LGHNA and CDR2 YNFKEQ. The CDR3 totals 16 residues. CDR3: CASSRNTGLGADTQYF. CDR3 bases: TGTGCCAGCAGCAGAAATACGGGACTAGGCGCAGATACGCAGTATTTT.

CDR3 in amino acids: CASSPERFPQHF. In nucleotides, the CDR3 is TGTGCCAGCTCACCAGAACGGTTTCCCCAGCATTTT. The J gene is TRBJ1-5, the V gene TRBV18, with D hard to call. The CDR3 contains 12 residues. The V gene lost 2 bases and the J gene lost 10 bases, with 9 bases spanning the gap. From germline, CDR1 is KGHSH and CDR2 LQKENI.

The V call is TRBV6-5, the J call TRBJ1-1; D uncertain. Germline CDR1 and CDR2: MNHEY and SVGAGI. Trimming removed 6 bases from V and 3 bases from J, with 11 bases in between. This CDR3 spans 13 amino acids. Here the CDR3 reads CASRRLMDTEAFF. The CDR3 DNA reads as TGTGCCAGCAGGAGGTTAATGGACACTGAAGCTTTCTTT.

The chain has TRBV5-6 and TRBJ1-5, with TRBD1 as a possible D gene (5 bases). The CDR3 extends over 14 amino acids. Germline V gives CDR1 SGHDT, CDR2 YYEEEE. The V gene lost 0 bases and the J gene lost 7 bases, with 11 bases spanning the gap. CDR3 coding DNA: TGTGCCAGCAGCTTGGCCGGGAGGGACCAGCCCCAGCATTTT. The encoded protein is CASSLAGRDQPQHF.

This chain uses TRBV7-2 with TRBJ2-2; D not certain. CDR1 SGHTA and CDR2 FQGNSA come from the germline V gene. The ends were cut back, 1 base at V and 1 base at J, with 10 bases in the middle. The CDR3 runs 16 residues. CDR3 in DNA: TGTGCCAGCAGCTTAGTTGGGGTGGGGAACACCGGGGAGCTGTTTTTT. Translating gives CASSLVGVGNTGELFF.

CDR3 region: CASSPGGSSGETQYF. CDR3 nucleotides: TGTGCCAGCAGCCCGGGGGGGTCTAGTGGGGAGACCCAGTACTTC. The gene calls are TRBV5-4 and TRBJ2-5; 8 nucleotides match TRBD2. Germline V gives CDR1 SGHNT, CDR2 YYREEE (reference sequence). The CDR3 runs 15 residues. With V trimmed by 4 bases and J by 5 bases, 10 bases remained unmatched.

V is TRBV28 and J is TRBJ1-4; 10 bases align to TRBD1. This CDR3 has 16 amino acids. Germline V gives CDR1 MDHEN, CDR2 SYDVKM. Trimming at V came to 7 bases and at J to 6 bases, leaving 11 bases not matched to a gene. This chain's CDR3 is CASKRDRGIGDEKLFF. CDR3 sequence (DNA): TGTGCCAGCAAACGGGACAGGGGAATCGGGGATGAAAAACTGTTTTTT.

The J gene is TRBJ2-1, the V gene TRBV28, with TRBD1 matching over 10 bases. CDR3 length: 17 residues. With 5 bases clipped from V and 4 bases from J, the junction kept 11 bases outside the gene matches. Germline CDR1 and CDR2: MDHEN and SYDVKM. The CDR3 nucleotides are TGTGCCAGCAGTCCCCCGACAGGGGGCTCGGGGTACAATGAGCAGTTCTTC. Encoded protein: CASSPPTGGSGYNEQFF.

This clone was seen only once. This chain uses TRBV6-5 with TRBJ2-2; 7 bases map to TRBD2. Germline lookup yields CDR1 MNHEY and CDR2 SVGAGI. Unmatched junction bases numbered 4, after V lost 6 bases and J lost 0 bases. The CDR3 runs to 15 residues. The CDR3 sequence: CASSPGGSNTGELFF. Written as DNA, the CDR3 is TGTGCCAGCAGCCCGGGAGGCTCGAACACCGGGGAGCTGTTTTTT.

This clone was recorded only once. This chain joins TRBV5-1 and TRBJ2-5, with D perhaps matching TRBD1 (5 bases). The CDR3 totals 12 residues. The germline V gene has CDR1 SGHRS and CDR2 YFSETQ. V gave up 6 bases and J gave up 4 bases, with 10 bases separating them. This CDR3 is CASKQDRETQYF. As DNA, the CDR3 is TGCGCCAGCAAACAGGATAGAGAGACCCAGTACTTC.

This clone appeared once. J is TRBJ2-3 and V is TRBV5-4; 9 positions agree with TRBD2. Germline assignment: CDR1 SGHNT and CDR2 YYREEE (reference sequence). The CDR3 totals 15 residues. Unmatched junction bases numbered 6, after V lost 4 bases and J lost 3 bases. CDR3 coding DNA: TGTGCCAGCAGCCTTCGACTAGCGGCTACAGATACGCAGTATTTT. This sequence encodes CASSLRLAATDTQYF.

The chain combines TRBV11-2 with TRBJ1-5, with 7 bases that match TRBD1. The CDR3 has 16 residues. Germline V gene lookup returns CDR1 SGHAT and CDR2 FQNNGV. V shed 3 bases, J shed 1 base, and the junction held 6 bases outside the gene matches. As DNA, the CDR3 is TGTGCCAGCAGCTTTTCACCGGGACAGAGCAATCAGCCCCAGCATTTT. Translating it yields CASSFSPGQSNQPQHF.

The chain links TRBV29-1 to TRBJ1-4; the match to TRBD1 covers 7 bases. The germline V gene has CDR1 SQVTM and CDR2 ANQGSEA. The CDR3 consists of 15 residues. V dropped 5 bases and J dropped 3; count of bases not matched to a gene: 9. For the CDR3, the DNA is TGCAGCGTTCTCCTGGGGAGGGGGCCTAATGAAAAACTGTTTTTT. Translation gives CSVLLGRGPNEKLFF.

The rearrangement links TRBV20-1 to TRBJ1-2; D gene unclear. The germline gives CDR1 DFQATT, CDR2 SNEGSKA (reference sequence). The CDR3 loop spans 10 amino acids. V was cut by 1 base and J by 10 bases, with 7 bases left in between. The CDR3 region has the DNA TGCAGTGCTAGAGCTGGGTTCTACACCTTC. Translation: CSARAGFYTF.

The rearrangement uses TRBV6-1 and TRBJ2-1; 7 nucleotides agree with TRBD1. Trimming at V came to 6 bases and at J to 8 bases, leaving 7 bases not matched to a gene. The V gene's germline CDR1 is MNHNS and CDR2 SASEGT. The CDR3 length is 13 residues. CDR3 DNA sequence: TGTGCCAGCAGCCGACAGGGACGCGATGAGCAGTTCTTC. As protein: CASSRQGRDEQFF.

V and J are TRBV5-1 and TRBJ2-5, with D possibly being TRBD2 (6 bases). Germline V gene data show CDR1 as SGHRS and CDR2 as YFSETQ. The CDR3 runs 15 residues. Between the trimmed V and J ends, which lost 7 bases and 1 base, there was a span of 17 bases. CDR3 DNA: TGCGCCAGCCTCAAAATGGCGGGGCCCCAAGAGACCCAGTACTTC. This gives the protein CASLKMAGPQETQYF.

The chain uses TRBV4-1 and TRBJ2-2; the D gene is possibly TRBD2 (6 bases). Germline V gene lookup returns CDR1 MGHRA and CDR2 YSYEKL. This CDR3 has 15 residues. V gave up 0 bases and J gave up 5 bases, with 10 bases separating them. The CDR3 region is CASSQEGRGTGELFF. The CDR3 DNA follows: TGCGCCAGCAGCCAAGAAGGACGGGGGACCGGGGAGCTGTTTTTT.

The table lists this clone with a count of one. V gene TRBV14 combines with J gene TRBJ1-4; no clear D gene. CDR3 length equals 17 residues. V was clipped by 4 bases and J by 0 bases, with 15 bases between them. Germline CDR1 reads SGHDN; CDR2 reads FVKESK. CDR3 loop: CASSPSGYRATNEKLFF. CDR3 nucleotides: TGTGCCAGCAGCCCATCCGGGTATAGGGCAACTAATGAAAAACTGTTTTTT.

The CDR3 bases are TGTGCCAGCAGTCACCGGGACAGGAACACCGGGGAGCTGTTTTTT. Encoded protein: CASSHRDRNTGELFF. This chain connects TRBV2 to TRBJ2-2; 7 nucleotides match TRBD1. CDR3 length equals 15 residues. CDR1 and CDR2 (germline): SNHLY, FYNNEI. J lost 1 base, V lost 5 bases, and 4 bases had no gene match.

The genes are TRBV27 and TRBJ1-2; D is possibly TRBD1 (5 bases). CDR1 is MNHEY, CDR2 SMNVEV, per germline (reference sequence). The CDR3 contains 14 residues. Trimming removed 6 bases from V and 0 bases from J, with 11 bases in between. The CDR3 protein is CASRRDRANYGYTF. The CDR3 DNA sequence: TGTGCCAGCAGGAGGGACCGAGCTAACTATGGCTACACCTTC.

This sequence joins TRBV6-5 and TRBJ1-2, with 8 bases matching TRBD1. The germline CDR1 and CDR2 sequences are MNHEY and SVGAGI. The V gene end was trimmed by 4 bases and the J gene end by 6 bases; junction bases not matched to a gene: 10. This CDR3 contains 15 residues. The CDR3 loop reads CASSSWDRRRDGYTF. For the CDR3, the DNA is TGTGCCAGCAGTTCATGGGACAGGAGAAGAGATGGCTACACCTTC.

CDR3: CASSPPRDRGDTEAFF. The CDR3 region has the DNA TGTGCCAGCTCACCACCGCGAGACAGGGGTGACACTGAAGCTTTCTTT. The chain recombines TRBV18 with TRBJ1-1, with TRBD1 matching over 8 bases. This CDR3 comprises 16 residues. Germline V gene sequence: CDR1 KGHSH, CDR2 LQKENI. J was trimmed by 3 bases and V by 0 bases; bases with no gene match: 6.